Listed below are T cell receptor beta chains from one sample, sequenced in a study of blood T cell repertoires in COVID-19. Data came from immunoSEQ multiplex PCR; TCRdb stores just in-frame clones and leaves some out. This table holds about 140,000 clones, roughly 78% found once. Sequenced input: peripheral blood. The receptors derive from a man in his sixties with acute or convalescent COVID-19. The conserved cysteine and the conserved F or W are not part of the CDR3 here. A D gene is named only where the DNA matches it firmly.

>TRBJ1-3|TRBV9|NA
ASSVDTGGNTIY
>TRBJ1-2|TRBV12-3/TRBV12-4|NA
ASSPSGADGYT
>TRBJ2-1|TRBV6-2/TRBV6-3|TRBD1
ASSAPGQGSNEQF
>TRBJ2-7|TRBV25-1|TRBD2
ASSHERGRYYEQY
>TRBJ1-2|TRBV7-2|NA
ASSLSRDYGYT
>TRBJ2-3|TRBV6-4|NA
ASRVYRTGQSTDTQY
>TRBJ2-7|TRBV28|TRBD1
ASSGQGSSYEQY
>TRBJ2-7|TRBV10-3|TRBD2
AISDERDFSYEQY
>TRBJ1-1|TRBV5-1|NA
ASRSTRGSVMNTEAF
>TRBJ2-1|TRBV5-4|NA
ASSSGQTEGDEQF
>TRBJ1-6|TRBV30|TRBD1
AWSVSAGQGNSPLH
>TRBJ1-1|TRBV12-3/TRBV12-4|NA
ASSLGTSEAF
>TRBJ1-2|TRBV19|TRBD1
ASSNRDRADGYT
>TRBJ1-1|TRBV14|NA
ASSQRDHPAF
>TRBJ2-1|TRBV19|TRBD2
ASSILQRGSYNEQF